A selection of T cell receptor beta chains follows, all from one sample in a study of T-cell memory formation after mild COVID-19. TCRdb independently ran MiXCR on the 5' RACE reads; one entry per CDR3 protein. The table shows roughly 200,000 distinct CDR3 sequences, with 16% occurring only once. Sequencing input: PBMCs or a T cell subset sorted from them (not recorded which). Receptors were obtained from an adult woman who had mild COVID-19 (a few samples of this study predate the infection). Cell type and time point are not known. Both conserved end residues are trimmed from each CDR3. The order of the fields is J gene, CDR3 length, V gene, CDR3 protein.

>TRBJ1-5|14|TRBV6-2/TRBV6-3
ASSYGAGGAYQPQH
>TRBJ2-3|12|TRBV5-1
ASSLAGGIDTQY
>TRBJ2-1|13|TRBV7-2
ASSREGLSYNEQF
>TRBJ2-3|14|TRBV5-5
ASSIQPGLGTDTQY
>TRBJ2-3|13|TRBV20-1
SAWNRDTGTDTQY
>-|12|TRBV12-3/TRBV12-4
ASSFGGSHDEQY
>TRBJ2-1|15|TRBV14
ASSQDWSGSSYNEQF
>TRBJ2-6|12|TRBV2
ASSWGSGANVLT
>TRBJ2-1|12|TRBV3-1
ASSHLVLAGNQF
>TRBJ1-1|11|TRBV7-7
ASSLDIGSEAF
>TRBJ2-5|12|TRBV12-3/TRBV12-4
ASSPRRLVQTQY
>TRBJ1-6|13|TRBV25-1
ASTGPGAYNSPLH
>TRBJ1-4|10|TRBV7-6
ASTREGGKLF
>TRBJ2-1|14|TRBV7-9
ASSLDVGGKNNEQF
>TRBJ2-4|14|TRBV6-5
ASSTLGGASVDIQY
>TRBJ2-5|13|TRBV5-1
ASSLFRAPQETQY
>TRBJ2-1|10|TRBV30
AWRGGVDEQF
>TRBJ1-6|14|TRBV7-2
ASSLAARAGDSPLH
>TRBJ2-2|15|TRBV7-8
ASSLTKPGLASGELF
>TRBJ2-1|13|TRBV30
AWSVLSGRRGEQF
>TRBJ1-1|15|TRBV10-3
AISHMGGARMNTEAF
>TRBJ1-5|12|TRBV12-3/TRBV12-4
ASSLSDSNQPQH
>TRBJ2-3|11|TRBV9
ASSSRGADTQY
>TRBJ1-4|14|TRBV2
ASSEAATDFNEKLF
>TRBJ1-6|11|TRBV5-6
ASRATGGSPLH
>TRBJ2-1|12|TRBV13
ASSWTSGGDEQF
>TRBJ2-3|14|TRBV6-1
ASSATSGGASDTQY
>TRBJ1-1|13|TRBV19
ASSIEGASRTEAF
>TRBJ1-3|13|TRBV14
ASSRGHLSGNTIY
>TRBJ1-1|13|TRBV19
ASSIDDRLNTEAF
>TRBJ1-5|13|TRBV20-1
SARNPSRVGQPQH
>TRBJ2-1|17|TRBV5-1
ASSLRGDSPLRGLNEQF
>TRBJ2-7|12|TRBV12-3/TRBV12-4
ASSFGGGSYEQY
>TRBJ2-2|17|TRBV7-9
ASSPPRTSGREGTGELF
>TRBJ2-1|11|TRBV12-3/TRBV12-4
ASTVDGLGEQF
>TRBJ2-1|13|TRBV12-3/TRBV12-4
ASRRIAGVFNEQF
>TRBJ2-7|15|TRBV5-1
ASSVPRDSGFFYEQY
>TRBJ2-7|12|TRBV12-3/TRBV12-4
ASSFRGGSYEQY
>TRBJ2-1|10|TRBV9
ASGWSYNEQF
>TRBJ2-7|15|TRBV4-2
ASSQFRTSGRAYEQY
>TRBJ2-3|12|TRBV6-2/TRBV6-3
ASASGSWTDTQY
>TRBJ2-4|12|TRBV5-6
ASSPGQGPSIQY
>TRBJ2-2|13|TRBV5-1
ASSLRTLGTGELF
>TRBJ1-1|10|TRBV27
ASKGLEAKAF
>TRBJ2-5|12|TRBV6-6
AARRGGVTETQY
>TRBJ1-2|7|TRBV23-1
ASRSGYT